This TCR beta chain comes out of a study of cytomegalovirus exposure and HLA in healthy donors. General observations from the study: 87-base-pair reads could not separate some V segments, including TRBV6-2 and TRBV6-3.

CDR3 size: 15 residues. V gave up 4 bases and J gave up 6 bases, with 18 bases separating them. Germline V lookup: CDR1 SGHVS, CDR2 FQNEAQ. This PCR relied on a set of 60 Vbeta primers and 13 Jbeta primers. Method: immunoSEQ multiplex PCR; TCRdb's copy keeps in-frame clones and lacks some. The data hold approximately 140,000 clones, with about three quarters observed a single time. A remark on this clone: Its specificity is not known.

Sequenced material: PBMCs. The sequence came from a man between 40 and 49 years old in good health and CMV-seronegative. V and J are TRBV7-8 and TRBJ1-1; D is possibly TRBD1 (5 bases). The CDR3 sequence is CASSSSGGGYPEAFF. The CDR3 region has the DNA TGTGCCAGCAGCTCGTCCGGGGGGGGGTACCCTGAAGCTTTCTTT.